The 10 T cell receptor beta chains presented below share a single source sample, sequenced in a study of PD-L1 blockade in urothelial cancer. Assay used: immunoSEQ multiplex PCR; TCRdb lists only in-frame clones, some missing. The sample shows tens of thousands of clones, 75% to 85% of them seen only once. The time point denotes: pretreatment peripheral blood. Sequences were derived from PBMCs, sampled around atezolizumab (anti-PD-L1) treatment. All receptors come from a man in his 60s with urothelial cancer.

The gene calls are TRBV7-3 and TRBJ2-1; TRBD2 agrees at 16 bases. Germline trimming cut 1 base from V and 4 bases from J; bases unmatched to any gene: 7. The germline gives CDR1 SGHTA, CDR2 FQGTGA. The CDR3 spans 19 residues. The DNA for the CDR3 is TGTGCCAGCAGCTTAATCGGGACTAGCGGGGGGGCGGGTTACAATGAGCAGTTCTTC. This sequence encodes CASSLIGTSGGAGYNEQFF.

This sequence joins TRBV5-1 and TRBJ1-2; 7 positions agree with TRBD1. Losses at the gene ends were 0 bases for V and 3 bases for J; bases not matched to a gene: 2. Germline CDR1 is SGHRS and CDR2 is YFSETQ. This CDR3 has 14 amino acids. The CDR3 coding sequence is TGCGCCAGCAGCTTGGCAGGGGGTCACTATGGCTACACCTTC. Protein: CASSLAGGHYGYTF.

This clone was detected only once. The chain uses TRBV29-1 and TRBJ1-1; weak D call: TRBD1 (6 bases). This CDR3 has 13 residues. V was clipped by 4 bases and J by 3 bases, with 12 bases between them. Germline-derived CDR1 and CDR2 are SQVTM and ANQGSEA. The CDR3 DNA reads as TGCAGCGTTGCCACAGGGTATTACACTGAAGCTTTCTTT. Its protein is CSVATGYYTEAFF. The whole variable domain, filled in from reference TRBV29-1 and TRBJ1-1, reads SAVISQKPSRDICQRGTSLTIQCQVDSQVTMMFWYRQQPGQSLTLIATANQGSEATYESGFVIDKFPISRPNLTFSTLTVSNMSPEDSSIYLCSVATGYYTEAFFGQGTRLTVV.

The chain recombines TRBV7-2 with TRBJ1-2; 8 bases align to TRBD1. The CDR3 length is 17 residues. Trimming at V came to 0 bases and at J to 4 bases, leaving 10 bases not matched to a gene. CDR1 and CDR2 (germline): SGHTA, FQGNSA. CDR3 loop: CASSLAPRGRRGYGYTF. The CDR3 DNA reads as TGTGCCAGCAGCTTAGCTCCCAGGGGGCGAAGAGGCTATGGCTACACCTTC.

The rearrangement links TRBV4-2 to TRBJ1-2; D not resolved. Between the trimmed V and J ends, which lost 1 base and 2 bases, there was a span of 23 bases. There are 19 residues in the CDR3. In germline, CDR1 is LGHNA, CDR2 YNFKEQ. CDR3 nucleotides: TGTGCCAGCAGCCAAGGAATACGGTGGTACGATTCCCCAAACTATGGCTACACCTTC. As protein: CASSQGIRWYDSPNYGYTF.

V gene TRBV7-9 combines with J gene TRBJ2-2; 7 nucleotides agree with TRBD2. J was trimmed by 6 bases and V by 8 bases; bases with no gene match: 9. Germline V gene sequence: CDR1 SEHNR, CDR2 FQNEAQ (reference sequence). The CDR3 totals 14 residues. The DNA of the CDR3 is TGTGCCAGCTCTGCGGCCGGGAGGTCCGGGGAGCTGTTTTTT. Protein product: CASSAAGRSGELFF.

This chain joins TRBV5-1 and TRBJ2-7, with 8 positions matching TRBD1. The V gene's germline CDR1 is SGHRS and CDR2 YFSETQ. Losses at the gene ends were 0 bases for V and 4 bases for J; bases not matched to a gene: 3. The CDR3 loop spans 14 amino acids. The CDR3 DNA sequence: TGCGCCAGCAGCTTGGGACAGGGGCGATACGAGCAGTACTTC. Translated: CASSLGQGRYEQYF.

The chain links TRBV28 to TRBJ1-2, with D hard to call. CDR3 length: 12 amino acids. The V gene lost 6 bases and the J gene lost 8 bases, with 13 bases spanning the gap. Germline lookup yields CDR1 MDHEN and CDR2 SYDVKM. The CDR3 loop is CASSTGTGGYTF. In DNA, the CDR3 is TGTGCCAGCAGCACGGGAACCGGGGGCTACACCTTC.

This sequence joins TRBV6-5 and TRBJ1-6; TRBD1 agrees at 7 bases. The germline gives CDR1 MNHEY, CDR2 SVGAGI. The junction had 5 bases not matched to a gene; V was cut back by 4 bases and J by 8 bases. This CDR3 comprises 14 residues. CDR3 DNA sequence: TGTGCCAGCAGTTTGACAGGGCGGGATTCACCCCTCCACTTT. Translating gives CASSLTGRDSPLHF.

The V call is TRBV27, the J call TRBJ1-6; TRBD1 is a possible D gene (5 bases). Trimming stripped 0 bases from V and 7 bases from J, with 16 bases between. The CDR3 extends over 17 amino acids. CDR1 is MNHEY and CDR2 is SMNVEV in the germline V gene (reference sequence). The CDR3 DNA sequence: TGTGCCAGCAGTTTATCCCGGACGCGGGGGAGGAATTCACCCCTCCACTTT. Its protein product is CASSLSRTRGRNSPLHF.